The TCR beta chain described here comes from a study of cytomegalovirus exposure and HLA in healthy donors (dated by TCRdb to the late 2010s). About the study as a whole: The 550 to 750 repertoires of the first cohort and the roughly 110 validation repertoires were produced on the same platform, according to a later analysis. A separate validation cohort of about 110 different subjects was used in addition to the approximately 700-subject first cohort. The study combined high-throughput TCR immunosequencing, statistical association of individual TCRs with disease status, and machine learning to predict cytomegalovirus infection status. The study aimed to test whether signatures of past pathogen exposure could be identified by cataloging public T cell receptors. What the research found in general, with its limitations: The classifier was reported to diagnose cytomegalovirus status with high specificity and sensitivity in both the original cohort and the validation cohort. While some public TCRs were present in many individuals, most TCR sequences turned up only very rarely across donors. A total of 150 or so TCR beta chains were listed by the study as associated with cytomegalovirus. A few of the identified cytomegalovirus-associated TCR beta chains were confirmed in vitro to be specific for cytomegalovirus antigens. The authors suggested that the approach could potentially be extended to other disease states and immunological phenotypes. A later analysis found that TCRs clustered in the first cohort also tended to co-occur in the 120 validation repertoires, with just under 95% of cluster scores above 0. A later analysis had no HLA typing for the validation cohort, so co-occurrence there was scored across all 110 or so repertoires.

With respect to this clone: Its antigen remains unidentified. The sample holds no much larger clone one base away, and base qualities are not on file.

The library was made by the immunoSEQ multiplex PCR assay. The original pipeline was this. To diagnose cytomegalovirus status from the catalog of TCR beta chain sequences, a statistical classification framework was built. TCRdb re-hosts the immuneACCESS table, in-frame sequences only. Its copies lack some clones; in the studies checked, an unresolved V gene accounts for under half of them, and the cause for the rest is not known. The DNA gave D and trimming, while V, J and clone size come from that table. In this sample the table shows tens of thousands of clones, around 94% of which occur a single time. Roughly 3.2% of the sample belongs to the ten largest clones. Donors formed part of the validation cohort, which comprised over a hundred subjects and was distinct from the first cohort of several hundred subjects. The sequencing input was PBMCs. The TCR originated in a woman aged 18-29 years in good health and CMV-seropositive.

CDR3 sequence: CASSPGTGTYEQYF. The sequenced DNA: TGCGCCAGCAGCCCCGGGACAGGGACCTACGAGCAGTACTTC. The chain is made from TRBV5-1 and TRBJ2-7; 9 bases in between match TRBD1. From the cysteine through the phenylalanine, the CDR3 covers 14 amino acids. Only CDR3 DNA is held: 42 bases, read in frame from base 1. CDR1 and CDR2 were assigned from the germline V gene as SGHRS and YFSETQ. Ends trimmed: V by 4 bases, J by 2 bases; bases unmatched to a gene: 4.